The 31 T cell receptor beta chains below come from one sample, sequenced in a study of blood T cell repertoires in COVID-19. TCRdb's table, derived via immunoSEQ multiplex PCR, lists solely in-frame clones and lacks some. The sample carries a few hundred thousand clones, around four fifths recorded once. The sequencing input was PBMCs or T cells enriched from blood (not recorded which). These receptors all come from a man aged 35 to 55 who had recovered from COVID-19.

The chain carries TRBV18 and TRBJ1-4, with unresolved D. The germline CDR1 and CDR2 sequences are KGHSH and LQKENI. This CDR3 is 13 amino acids long. V was shortened by 3 bases and J by 4 bases, with 6 bases between the two germline ends. DNA of the CDR3: TGTGCCAGCTCACCCGGGAGTAATGAAAAACTGTTTTTT. Its protein product is CASSPGSNEKLFF.

J is TRBJ2-1 and V is TRBV5-1; 7 positions match TRBD1. With V trimmed by 4 bases and J by 4 bases, 5 bases remained unmatched. The V gene's germline CDR1 is SGHRS and CDR2 YFSETQ. The CDR3 length is 14 residues. In DNA form, the CDR3 reads TGCGCCAGCAGCCAGGGACAGACTTACAATGAGCAGTTCTTC. This gives the protein CASSQGQTYNEQFF.

V is TRBV3-1 (or the pseudogene TRBV3-2) and J is TRBJ1-5; D not resolved. Trimming took off 1 base at V and 6 bases at J, with 10 bases between the two ends. Germline V gene sequence: CDR1 LGHDT, CDR2 YNNKEL (reference sequence). The CDR3 consists of 14 residues. CDR3 nucleotide sequence: TGTGCCAGCAGCCAAGCGAGGGCTGGTCAGCCCCAGCATTTT. This codes for CASSQARAGQPQHF.

The rearrangement joins TRBV11-2 to TRBJ2-1, with TRBD2 matching over 8 bases. Germline-derived CDR1 and CDR2 are SGHAT and FQNNGV. V was clipped by 2 bases and J by 7 bases; unmatched bases: 7. This CDR3 comprises 15 residues. This CDR3 is CASSLRYGRANEQFF. The CDR3 region has the DNA TGTGCCAGCAGCTTACGCTACGGGAGGGCTAATGAGCAGTTCTTC.

The chain couples TRBV5-1 to TRBJ2-5; 9 bases fit TRBD1. Germline loops: CDR1 SGHRS, CDR2 YFSETQ. This CDR3 comprises 15 residues. Trimming cost V 3 bases and J 6 bases; bases outside gene matches: 9. The CDR3 DNA follows: TGCGCCAGCAGCTCGACCGGGACAGGGATGAAGACCCAGTACTTC. It yields the protein CASSSTGTGMKTQYF.

The chain uses TRBV25-1 and TRBJ2-3; TRBD1 matches 10 bases. Germline V CDR1 and CDR2: MGHDK, SYGVNS. The CDR3 length is 16 residues. Germline trimming cut 3 bases from V and 4 bases from J; bases unmatched to any gene: 7. CDR3 coding DNA: TGTGCCAGCAGTGACTACGGGACAGGGGAAGCAGATACGCAGTATTTT. It specifies CASSDYGTGEADTQYF.

The table lists this clone with a few counts. The chain recombines TRBV19 with TRBJ1-5, with D uncertain. The CDR3 covers 14 residues. Trimming cost V 1 base and J 7 bases, with 11 bases left between them. CDR1 and CDR2 (germline): LNHDA, SQIVND (reference sequence). The CDR3 sequence is CASSIALARQPQHF. CDR3 nucleotides: TGTGCCAGTAGTATAGCCCTGGCTCGACAGCCCCAGCATTTT.

The chain combines TRBV18 with TRBJ1-1, with TRBD1 matching 7 bases. The CDR3 is 13 amino acids. V gave up 6 bases and J gave up 6 bases; unmatched junction bases: 7. CDR1 KGHSH and CDR2 LQKENI come from the germline V gene. CDR3 sequence: CASSFDREAEAFF. The CDR3 DNA sequence: TGTGCCAGCTCCTTCGACAGGGAGGCTGAAGCTTTCTTT.

This clone was seen a handful of times. This CDR3 is CASSYSAGLSSPLHF. In DNA form, the CDR3 reads TGTGCCAGCAGTTACTCGGCAGGATTGAGTTCACCCCTCCACTTT. The rearrangement uses TRBV6-5 and TRBJ1-6; no firm D call. V was clipped by 0 bases and J by 9 bases, with 12 bases between them. The germline gives CDR1 MNHEY, CDR2 SVGAGI. CDR3 length: 15 residues.

This chain joins TRBV3-1 (or the pseudogene TRBV3-2) and TRBJ2-3; 12 bases agree with TRBD2. The length of the CDR3 is 17 residues. CDR1 and CDR2 (germline): LGHDT, YNNKEL (reference sequence). V shed 2 bases, J shed 4 bases, and the junction held 7 bases outside the gene matches. CDR3 nucleotide sequence: TGTGCCAGCAGCCAAAGGGGGCTAGCGGGGGGGCCAGATACGCAGTATTTT. The encoded protein is CASSQRGLAGGPDTQYF.

The chain employs TRBV7-2 and TRBJ2-1; tentative D call: TRBD1 (5 bases). The CDR3 length is 15 residues. V gave up 4 bases and J gave up 1 base, with 11 bases separating them. The germline CDR1 and CDR2 sequences are SGHTA and FQGNSA. CDR3 sequence: CASSSFSGSYNEQFF. CDR3 bases: TGTGCCAGCAGCTCGTTTTCAGGGTCCTACAATGAGCAGTTCTTC.

This clone has a single count. The chain carries TRBV19 and TRBJ2-1; no clear D gene. The germline CDR1 and CDR2 sequences are LNHDA and SQIVND (reference sequence). V dropped 5 bases and J dropped 10 bases, with 12 bases sitting between them. The CDR3 sequence is 12 residues long. The CDR3 loop is CASSSPLGEQFF. The DNA for the CDR3 is TGTGCCAGTAGTTCCCCCCTAGGAGAGCAGTTCTTC.

The chain has TRBV9 and TRBJ2-5; tentative D call: TRBD1 (6 bases). Trimming pared 2 bases from V and 5 bases from J, leaving 13 bases between. Germline V gives CDR1 SGDLS, CDR2 YYNGEE. The CDR3 sequence is 14 residues long. CDR3 nucleotide sequence: TGTGCCAGCAGCGTGAGGGGGAATGGGGAGACCCAGTACTTC. It yields the protein CASSVRGNGETQYF.

This rearrangement joins TRBV2 to TRBJ1-2; D remains ambiguous. CDR1 and CDR2 (germline): SNHLY, FYNNEI. With 8 bases removed from V and 2 bases from J, the gap between germline ends came to 9 bases. The CDR3 covers 12 residues. The chain's CDR3 is CASQLQNYGYTF. The CDR3 region has the DNA TGTGCCAGCCAACTCCAAAACTATGGCTACACCTTC.

V is TRBV4-1 and J is TRBJ1-6; D unclear. V was trimmed by 0 bases and J by 11 bases, leaving 17 bases between them. Germline CDR1 and CDR2: MGHRA and YSYEKL. The CDR3 totals 16 residues. The CDR3 DNA follows: TGCGCCAGCAGCCAAGAGATTCCTGGTCAGATAACACCCCTCCACTTT. As protein: CASSQEIPGQITPLHF.

The chain links TRBV5-5 to TRBJ1-1, with 8 bases fitting TRBD1. The CDR3 consists of 17 residues. V lost 4 bases to trimming and J lost 5 bases; unmatched junction nucleotides: 16. The germline gives CDR1 SGHKS, CDR2 YYEKEE (reference sequence). CDR3 protein: CASSVGEFWTGITEAFF. Here the CDR3 DNA reads TGTGCCAGCAGCGTTGGTGAGTTTTGGACAGGGATAACTGAAGCTTTCTTT. Full variable domain (remainder filled in from reference TRBV5-5 and TRBJ1-1): DAGVTQSPTHLIKTRGQQVTLRCSPISGHKSVSWYQQVLGQGPQFIFQYYEKEERGRGNFPDRFSARQFPNYSSELNVNALLLGDSALYLCASSVGEFWTGITEAFFGQGTRLTVV.

The chain links TRBV27 to TRBJ2-3, with D tentatively TRBD2 (6 bases). V was cut by 1 base and J by 3 bases, with 26 bases left in between. CDR3 size: 20 residues. Germline CDR1 is MNHEY and CDR2 is SMNVEV (reference sequence). The CDR3 nucleotides read TGTGCCAGCAGTTTATACCCCCCGTATTCTGTAAGTGGAGGGACAGATACGCAGTATTTT. The encoded protein is CASSLYPPYSVSGGTDTQYF.

This chain links TRBV30 with TRBJ1-2; the D gene is possibly TRBD1 (6 bases). The CDR3 sequence is 15 residues long. Trimming took 1 base from V and 4 from J, leaving 16 bases between them. In germline, CDR1 is GTSNPN, CDR2 SVGIG (reference sequence). The CDR3 protein is CAWSAPGQKGYGYTF. CDR3 bases: TGTGCCTGGAGTGCGCCGGGACAAAAGGGCTATGGCTACACCTTC.

V and J are TRBV6-5 and TRBJ2-7; D gene ambiguous. This CDR3 is 14 amino acids long. CDR1 and CDR2 (germline): MNHEY, SVGAGI. V dropped 8 bases and J dropped 1 base, with 15 bases sitting between them. CDR3 DNA: TGTGCCAGCTGTCCTCGGTTTGATTCCTACGAGCAGTACTTC. It translates to CASCPRFDSYEQYF.

This sequence joins TRBV5-6 and TRBJ1-2, with D possibly TRBD1 on 5 matching bases. V was clipped by 4 bases and J by 4 bases, with 26 bases between them. Germline V gene lookup returns CDR1 SGHDT and CDR2 YYEEEE. The CDR3 runs 18 residues. CDR3 sequence: CASSHSGGAEILVYGYTF. The DNA of the CDR3 is TGTGCCAGCAGCCACTCCGGAGGGGCTGAAATACTGGTCTATGGCTACACCTTC.

The genes are TRBV9 and TRBJ2-3; TRBD2 might be the D (5 bases). The V end was cut by 4 bases, the J end by 5 bases, with 11 bases between. The CDR3 contains 13 residues. Germline V gene data show CDR1 as SGDLS and CDR2 as YYNGEE. Written as DNA, the CDR3 is TGTGCCAGCAGCCTGGACTGGGGAGATACGCAGTATTTT. Its protein product is CASSLDWGDTQYF.

This clone was counted only a few times. This chain links TRBV9 with TRBJ1-5; the D gene is possibly TRBD1 (5 bases). V lost 4 bases to trimming and J lost 2 bases, with 13 bases between them. There are 15 residues in the CDR3. The germline V gene encodes CDR1 SGDLS and CDR2 YYNGEE. CDR3 in DNA: TGTGCCAGCAGCAGGGACGGCGGGGGCAATCAGCCCCAGCATTTT. Its protein product is CASSRDGGGNQPQHF.

This chain joins TRBV7-7 and TRBJ2-1, with D perhaps TRBD2 (5 bases). CDR3 length equals 16 residues. Germline V gene lookup returns CDR1 SSHAT and CDR2 FNYEAQ (reference sequence). V dropped 5 bases and J dropped 7 bases, with 21 bases sitting between them. The CDR3 protein is CASSPTITPRRNEQFF. The CDR3 bases are TGTGCCAGCAGCCCGACCATTACCCCAAGGAGGAATGAGCAGTTCTTC.

The V call is TRBV7-8, the J call TRBJ1-6, with 9 bases lining up with TRBD1. CDR3 length equals 15 residues. Germline V gene lookup returns CDR1 SGHVS and CDR2 FQNEAQ. The V gene end was trimmed by 5 bases and the J gene end by 9 bases; junction bases not matched to a gene: 8. DNA of the CDR3: TGTGCCAGCAGCCCGACGACAGGGGGAGTTTCACCCCTCCACTTT. Protein: CASSPTTGGVSPLHF. The full variable domain, completed using reference TRBV7-8 and TRBJ1-6, is GAGVSQSPRYKVAKRGQDVALRCDPISGHVSLFWYQQALGQGPEFLTYFQNEAQLDKSGLPSDRFFAERPEGSVSTLKIQRTQQEDSAVYLCASSPTTGGVSPLHFGNGTRLTVT.

The chain uses TRBV7-9 and TRBJ2-7, with a possible D match to TRBD1 (5 bases). The CDR3 is 14 residues long. CDR1 SEHNR and CDR2 FQNEAQ come from the germline V gene (reference sequence). Trimming stripped 5 bases from V and 0 bases from J, with 11 bases between. The CDR3 DNA is TGTGCCAGCAGCCCTCAGGGAAACTCCTACGAGCAGTACTTC. The encoded protein is CASSPQGNSYEQYF.

The chain carries TRBV27 and TRBJ2-6, with 10 bases aligning to TRBD1. The CDR3 length is 17 residues. In germline, CDR1 is MNHEY, CDR2 SMNVEV (reference sequence). The J segment lost 2 bases and the V segment lost 4 bases, leaving 5 bases of the junction unmatched. CDR3 DNA: TGTGCCAGCAGTTCCGGGACAGGGGCGACTGGGGCCAACGTCCTGACTTTC. Protein: CASSSGTGATGANVLTF.

The chain couples TRBV12-5 to TRBJ1-1, with a possible D match to TRBD1 (5 bases). V was cut by 2 bases and J by 1 base, with 5 bases left in between. The CDR3 is 13 residues long. Germline V gene data show CDR1 as LGHNT and CDR2 as FRNRAP. This CDR3 is CASGLQGNTEAFF. In nucleotides, the CDR3 is TGTGCTAGTGGTTTGCAGGGGAACACTGAAGCTTTCTTT.

V and J are TRBV18 and TRBJ2-2; possibly TRBD2 for D (7 bases). The CDR3 contains 15 residues. The germline V gene has CDR1 KGHSH and CDR2 LQKENI. V was clipped by 3 bases and J by 7 bases, with 15 bases between them. As DNA, the CDR3 is TGTGCCAGCTCACCTTGGGGGGGCTCCGGCGGGGAGCTGTTTTTT. It codes for CASSPWGGSGGELFF. Full variable domain (missing parts from reference TRBV18 and TRBJ2-2): NAGVMQNPRHLVRRRGQEARLRCSPMKGHSHVYWYRQLPEEGLKFMVYLQKENIIDESGMPKERFSAEFPKEGPSILRIQQVVRGDSAAYFCASSPWGGSGGELFFGEGSRLTVL.

The gene calls are TRBV7-8 and TRBJ1-2, with unresolved D. The CDR3 length is 13 residues. CDR1 and CDR2 from the germline V gene are SGHVS and FQNEAQ. The V end was cut by 3 bases, the J end by 2 bases, with 7 bases between. CDR3 DNA sequence: TGTGCCAGCAGCTTTACGGAGAACTATGGCTACACCTTC. Its protein product is CASSFTENYGYTF.

The chain carries TRBV6-5 and TRBJ1-1; TRBD1 might be the D (6 bases). The CDR3 contains 14 residues. V was shortened by 7 bases and J by 4 bases, with 16 bases between the two germline ends. Germline V gene data show CDR1 as MNHEY and CDR2 as SVGAGI. This chain's CDR3 is CASIKAQGSTEAFF. The DNA for the CDR3 is TGTGCCAGCATCAAGGCTCAGGGGAGCACTGAAGCTTTCTTT.

The J gene is TRBJ2-1, the V gene TRBV18; 10 nucleotides match TRBD1. The germline V gene has CDR1 KGHSH and CDR2 LQKENI. The CDR3 is 15 residues long. V lost 3 bases to trimming and J lost 9 bases; unmatched junction nucleotides: 8. The CDR3 loop reads CASSPGQGVWGEQFF. In nucleotides, the CDR3 is TGTGCCAGCTCACCCGGACAGGGGGTATGGGGTGAGCAGTTCTTC.